This T cell receptor (beta chain) was recorded in a study of regulatory T cells in long-lasting Graves disease. To make TCR beta libraries, researchers used iRepertoire HTBI primers and Arm-PCR of CDR3 regions. TCRdb analysed the multiplex PCR reads with MiXCR anew, one entry per CDR3 protein. The table includes about 220,000 distinct CDR3 sequences, around 20% detected once. V lost 3 bases and J lost 4, with 9 bases in between. The CDR3 is made up of 13 amino acids. Germline CDR1 is MGHRA and CDR2 is YSYEKL. Sample time point: newly diagnosed GD, antithyroid drugs for less than 3 months. Making the TCR library involved RNA that had been extracted from PBMCs. Separately, the same data were catalogued under a study of T cells in Graves' hyperthyroidism and ophthalmopathy.

The TCR was taken from a woman between 25 and 40 years old with Graves disease. The V gene is TRBV4-1, the J gene TRBJ1-1; D not certain. Here the sequenced sample was peripheral blood mononuclear cells (PBMCs), taken at new diagnosis, from a patient treated with antithyroid drugs. CDR3 amino acids: CASSQGFTTEAFF. In DNA form, the CDR3 reads TGCGCCAGCAGCCAGGGGTTCACCACTGAAGCTTTCTTT.